This TCR beta chain was recovered during a study of blood T cell repertoires in COVID-19. In the original workflow: It was from reference gene primer amplification that nucleated cell counts were estimated. Only in-frame clones appear in the TCRdb table, and some are missing; sequencing was by immunoSEQ multiplex PCR. The V and J calls and clone size were taken over from that table, and D and trimming were inferred from the DNA. Counted here are approximately 220,000 clones, roughly 80% occurring once; the ten biggest clones make up 3.6%. The CDR3 extends over 14 amino acids. Germline assignment: CDR1 SGHRS and CDR2 YFSETQ. Trimming shortened V by 4 bases and J by 2 bases, and 11 bases separated the two germline ends.

This receptor was taken from a woman in her forties who had been exposed to COVID-19. Sequenced: PBMCs or T cells enriched from blood (not recorded which). The chain links TRBV5-1 to TRBJ2-3; possibly TRBD1 for D (6 bases). This CDR3 is CASSPTGTTDTQYF. The CDR3 bases are TGCGCCAGCAGCCCCACAGGGACCACAGATACGCAGTATTTT.